This TCR beta chain was observed in a study of shared clonotypes between healthy human individuals. The wider study: With ages of 18 to 49, the donors were a couple of women and a few men.

Sequencing on ten immunoSEQ deep assay plates was performed for unsorted PBMC DNA. TCRdb's table, derived via immunoSEQ multiplex PCR, lists solely in-frame clones and lacks some. Among under 600,000 clones, around 81% were seen once, and the ten largest hold 12%. Donors had no recently reported acute infections or vaccinations and were HIV-negative. All donors were Caucasian adults living in Nashville, Tennessee. Germline-derived CDR1 and CDR2 are SGHDT and YYEEEE. Unmatched junction bases numbered 4, after V lost 7 bases and J lost 4 bases. The CDR3 is 14 residues long. The specimen sequenced was PBMCs. The chain joins TRBV5-6 to TRBJ2-5, with 13 bases fitting TRBD2. This receptor was obtained from a woman aged 40-49 years in good health. Some clones in this sample may be carry-over from other donors' samples. CDR3 loop: CASQLAGGVETQYF. The CDR3 DNA follows: TGTGCCAGCCAACTAGCGGGAGGGGTAGAGACCCAGTACTTC.